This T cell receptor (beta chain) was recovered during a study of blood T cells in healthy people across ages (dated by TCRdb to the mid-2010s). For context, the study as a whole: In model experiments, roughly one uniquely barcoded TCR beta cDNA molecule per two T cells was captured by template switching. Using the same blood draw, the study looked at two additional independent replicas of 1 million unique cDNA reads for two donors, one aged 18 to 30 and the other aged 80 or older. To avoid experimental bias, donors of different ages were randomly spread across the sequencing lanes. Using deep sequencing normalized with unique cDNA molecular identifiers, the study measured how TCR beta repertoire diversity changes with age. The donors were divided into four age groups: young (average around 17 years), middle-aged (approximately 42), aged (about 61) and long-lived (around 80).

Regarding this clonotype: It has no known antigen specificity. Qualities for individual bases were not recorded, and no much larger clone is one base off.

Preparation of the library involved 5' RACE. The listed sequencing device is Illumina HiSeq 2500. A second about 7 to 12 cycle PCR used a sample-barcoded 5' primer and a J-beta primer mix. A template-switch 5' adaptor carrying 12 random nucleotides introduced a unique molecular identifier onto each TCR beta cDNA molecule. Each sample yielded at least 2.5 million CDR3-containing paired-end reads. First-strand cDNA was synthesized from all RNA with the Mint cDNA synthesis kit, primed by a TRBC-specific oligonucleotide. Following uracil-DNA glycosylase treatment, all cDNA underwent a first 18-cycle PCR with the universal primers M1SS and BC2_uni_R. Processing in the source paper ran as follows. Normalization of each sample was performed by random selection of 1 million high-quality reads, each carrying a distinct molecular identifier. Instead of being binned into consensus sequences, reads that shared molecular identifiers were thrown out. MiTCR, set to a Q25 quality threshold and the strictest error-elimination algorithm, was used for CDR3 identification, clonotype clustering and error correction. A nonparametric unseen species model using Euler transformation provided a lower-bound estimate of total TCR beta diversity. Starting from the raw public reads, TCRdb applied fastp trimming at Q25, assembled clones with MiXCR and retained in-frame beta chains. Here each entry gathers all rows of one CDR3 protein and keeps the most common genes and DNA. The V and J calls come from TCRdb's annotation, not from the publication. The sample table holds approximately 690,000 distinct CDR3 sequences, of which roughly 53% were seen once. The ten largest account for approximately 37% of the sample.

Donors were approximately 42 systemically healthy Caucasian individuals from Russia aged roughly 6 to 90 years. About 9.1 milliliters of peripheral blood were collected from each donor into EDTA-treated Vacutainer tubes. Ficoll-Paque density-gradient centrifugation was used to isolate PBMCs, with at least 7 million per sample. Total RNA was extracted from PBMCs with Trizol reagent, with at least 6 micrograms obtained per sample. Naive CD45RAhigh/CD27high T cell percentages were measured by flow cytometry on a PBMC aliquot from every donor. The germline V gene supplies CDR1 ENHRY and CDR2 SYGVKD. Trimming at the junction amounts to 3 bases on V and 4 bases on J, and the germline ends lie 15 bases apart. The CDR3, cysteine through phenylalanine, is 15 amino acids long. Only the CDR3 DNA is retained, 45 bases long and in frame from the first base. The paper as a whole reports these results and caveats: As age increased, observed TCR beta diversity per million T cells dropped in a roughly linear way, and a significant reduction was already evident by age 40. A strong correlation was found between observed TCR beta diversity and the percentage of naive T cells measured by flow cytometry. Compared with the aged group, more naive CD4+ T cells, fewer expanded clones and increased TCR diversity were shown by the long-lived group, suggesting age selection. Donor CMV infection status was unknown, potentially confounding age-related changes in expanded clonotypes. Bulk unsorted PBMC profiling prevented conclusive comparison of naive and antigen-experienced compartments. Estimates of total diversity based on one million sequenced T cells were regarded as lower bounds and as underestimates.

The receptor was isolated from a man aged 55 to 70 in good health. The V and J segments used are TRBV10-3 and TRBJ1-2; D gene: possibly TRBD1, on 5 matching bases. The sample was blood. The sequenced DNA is TGTGCCATCAGTGATTTTGGGACCCGCGGCTATGGCTACACCTTC. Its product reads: CAISDFGTRGYGYTF.